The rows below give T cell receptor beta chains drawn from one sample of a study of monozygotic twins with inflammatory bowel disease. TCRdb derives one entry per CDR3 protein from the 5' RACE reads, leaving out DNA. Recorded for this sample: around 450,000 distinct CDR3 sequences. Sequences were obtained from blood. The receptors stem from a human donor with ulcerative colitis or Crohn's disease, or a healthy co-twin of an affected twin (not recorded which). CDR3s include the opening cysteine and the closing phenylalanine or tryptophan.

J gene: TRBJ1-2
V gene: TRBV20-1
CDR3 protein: CSALTEPNYGYTF

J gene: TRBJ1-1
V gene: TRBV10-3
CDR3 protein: CAISRGADTEAFF

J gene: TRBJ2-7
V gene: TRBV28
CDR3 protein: CASSPFQGGSSYEQYF

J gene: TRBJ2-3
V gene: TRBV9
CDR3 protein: CASGKRGVTDTQYF

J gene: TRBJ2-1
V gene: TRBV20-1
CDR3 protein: CSARPRQGTFYNEQFF

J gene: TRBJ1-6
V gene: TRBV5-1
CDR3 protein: CASSLGAPGGTPLHF

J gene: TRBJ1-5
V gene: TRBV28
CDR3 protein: CASSPPDRSNQPQHF

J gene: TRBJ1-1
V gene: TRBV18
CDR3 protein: CASSQDRLNTEAFF

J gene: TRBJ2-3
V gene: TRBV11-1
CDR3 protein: CASSLADRRGHWTDTQYF

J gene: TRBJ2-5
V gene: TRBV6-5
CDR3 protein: CASSYPITGGGETQYF

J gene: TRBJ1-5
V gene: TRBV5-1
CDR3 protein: CASSFGWDQPQHF

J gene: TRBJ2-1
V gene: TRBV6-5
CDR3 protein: CASSYSVAGGYNEQFF

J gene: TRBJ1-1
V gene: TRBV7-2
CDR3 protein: CASSLVGQGETEAFF

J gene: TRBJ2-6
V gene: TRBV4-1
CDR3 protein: CASSQIDRGGGGANVLTF

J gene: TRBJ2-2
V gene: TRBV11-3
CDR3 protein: CASSLGVGSANTGELFF

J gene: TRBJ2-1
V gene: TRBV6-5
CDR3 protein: CASSYRRTSGGSEQFF

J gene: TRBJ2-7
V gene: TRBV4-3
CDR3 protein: CASSQERSRSYEQYF

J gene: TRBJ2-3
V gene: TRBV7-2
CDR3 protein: CASSLVAGTGDTQYF

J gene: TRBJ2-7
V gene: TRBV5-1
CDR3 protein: CASSFTLERTGGYEQYF

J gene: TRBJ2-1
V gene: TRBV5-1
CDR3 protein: CASSSLAGVTLEQFF

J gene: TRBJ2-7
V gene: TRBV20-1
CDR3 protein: CSARKTGIVYEQYF

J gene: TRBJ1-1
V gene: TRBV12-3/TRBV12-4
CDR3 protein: CASREQGSAEAFF

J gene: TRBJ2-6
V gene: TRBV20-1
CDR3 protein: CSATRGGVSGANVLTF

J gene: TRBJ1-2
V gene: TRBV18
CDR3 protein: CASSPDGTTYGYTF

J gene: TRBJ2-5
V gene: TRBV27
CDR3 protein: CASKAQGRRTQYF

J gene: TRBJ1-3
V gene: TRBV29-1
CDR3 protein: CSVEDEGNTIYF

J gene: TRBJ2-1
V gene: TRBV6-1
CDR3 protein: CASKGLAKSSSYNEQFF

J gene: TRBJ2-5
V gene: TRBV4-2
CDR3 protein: CASSLARDRETQYF

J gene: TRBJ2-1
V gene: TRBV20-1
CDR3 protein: CSATKRNEQFF

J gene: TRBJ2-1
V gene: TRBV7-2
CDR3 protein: CASSLKKGFEQFF

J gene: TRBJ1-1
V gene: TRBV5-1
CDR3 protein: CASSLVSTEAFF

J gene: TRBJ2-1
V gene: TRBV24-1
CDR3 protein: CATSDPLNQGGLREQFF

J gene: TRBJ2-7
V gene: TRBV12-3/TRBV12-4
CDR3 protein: CASSFGTGSEQYF

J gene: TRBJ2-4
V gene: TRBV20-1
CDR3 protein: CSAPEASGRENIQYF

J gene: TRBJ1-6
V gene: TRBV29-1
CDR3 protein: CSVRDPNSPLHF

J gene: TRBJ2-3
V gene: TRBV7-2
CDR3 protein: CASSRTGTGFSTDTQYF

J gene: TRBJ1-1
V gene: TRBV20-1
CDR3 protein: CSAEATGKAFF

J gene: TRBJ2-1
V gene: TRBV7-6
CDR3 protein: CASSPRTGQGEQFF

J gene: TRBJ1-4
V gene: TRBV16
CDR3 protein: CASSQSFSEVDEKLFF

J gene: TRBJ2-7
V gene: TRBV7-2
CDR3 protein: CASSRDVSSYEQYF

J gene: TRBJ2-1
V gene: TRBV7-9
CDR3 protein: CASSLPTGPNEQFF